These 14 T cell receptor beta chains share one sample of origin, sequenced in a study of cytomegalovirus exposure and HLA in healthy donors. PCR was performed using 60 Vbeta and 13 Jbeta primers. Sequencing was performed with immunoSEQ multiplex PCR; in TCRdb, only in-frame clones are kept and a portion is missing. The sample shows 150,000 to 200,000 clones, approximately 84% of them seen only once. The sequenced sample was PBMCs. These receptors all come from a man between 18 and 35 years old in good health and CMV-seronegative.

A note on this clone: Other DNA sequences within the sample encode an identical CDR3. The chain joins TRBV5-1 to TRBJ2-3; perhaps TRBD2 as D (6 bases). Trimming stripped 2 bases from V and 3 bases from J, with 13 bases between. Germline values: CDR1 SGHRS, CDR2 YFSETQ. The CDR3 length is 15 residues. CDR3 protein: CASSFGLADTDTQYF. The CDR3 nucleotides read TGCGCCAGCAGCTTTGGGTTAGCGGATACAGATACGCAGTATTTT.

This clone was counted a few times. The chain has TRBV21-1 and TRBJ1-5. TRBV21-1 is deemed a pseudogene. The length of the CDR3 is 16 residues. CDR3 in DNA: TGTGCCAGCAGCAAAGGGAGGGGAAAAGTTCATCAGCCCCAGCATTTT. As protein: CASSKGRGKVHQPQHF.

V and J are TRBV11-2 and TRBJ2-2, with D perhaps matching TRBD2 (5 bases). CDR1 and CDR2 from the germline V gene are SGHAT and FQNNGV. The V gene lost 0 bases and the J gene lost 5 bases, with 16 bases spanning the gap. The CDR3 has 17 residues. The CDR3 loop is CASSLDTQEAITGELFF. In nucleotides, the CDR3 is TGTGCCAGCAGCTTAGATACGCAGGAGGCTATTACCGGGGAGCTGTTTTTT.

This clone has just a few counts. This chain links TRBV27 with TRBJ2-3, with 9 bases fitting TRBD2. CDR1 is MNHEY, CDR2 SMNVEV, per germline (reference sequence). This CDR3 has 18 residues. V shed 6 bases and J 4 bases; nucleotides not matched to a gene: 17. The CDR3 region has the DNA TGTGCCAGCAGCCCCCGGGCGGGAGGGGACATTGGGTCAGATACGCAGTATTTT. Its protein product is CASSPRAGGDIGSDTQYF.

The chain uses TRBV28 and TRBJ2-1; TRBD2 matches 7 bases. This CDR3 has 16 residues. Trimming removed 5 bases from V and 4 bases from J; junction bases left unmatched: 11. Germline CDR1 is MDHEN and CDR2 is SYDVKM. The CDR3 loop is CASSGIGLDTYNEQFF. In DNA form, the CDR3 reads TGTGCCAGCAGTGGAATAGGACTAGACACTTACAATGAGCAGTTCTTC.

This rearrangement joins TRBV27 to TRBJ2-7, with D unresolved. The CDR3 extends over 14 amino acids. Per germline, CDR1 MNHEY and CDR2 SMNVEV (reference sequence). V lost 0 bases, J lost 5 bases, and 11 bases lay in between. The DNA for the CDR3 is TGTGCCAGCAGTTTATCGGTCGCGAGCGACGAGCAGTACTTC. This translates into CASSLSVASDEQYF.

The chain joins TRBV6-1 to TRBJ2-7, with D perhaps matching TRBD1 (6 bases). V gave up 4 bases and J gave up 2 bases, with 9 bases separating them. Germline CDR1 and CDR2: MNHNS and SASEGT. CDR3 length: 13 residues. The CDR3 spells CASSGDNAYEQYF. DNA for the CDR3: TGTGCCAGCAGTGGGGACAACGCCTACGAGCAGTACTTC.

Only a few counts were recorded for this clone. This chain uses TRBV28 with TRBJ2-6; no firm D call. The germline gives CDR1 MDHEN, CDR2 SYDVKM. The V gene lost 4 bases and the J gene lost 1 base, with 8 bases spanning the gap. This CDR3 is built from 15 residues. The CDR3, as DNA: TGTGCCAGCAGTTCGAGCATTTCTGGGGCCAACGTCCTGACTTTC. Translation gives CASSSSISGANVLTF.

The chain uses TRBV5-8 and TRBJ2-3; unclear D gene. Germline CDR1 and CDR2: SGHTS and YDEGEE. Trimming removed 0 bases at V and 4 bases at J, with 3 bases between. The CDR3 consists of 12 residues. CDR3 sequence (DNA): TGTGCCAGCAGCTTGGTCGCAGATACGCAGTATTTT. Its protein product is CASSLVADTQYF.

This sequence joins TRBV5-1 and TRBJ2-7; D unclear. Germline V gene lookup returns CDR1 SGHRS and CDR2 YFSETQ. CDR3 length: 14 amino acids. V was trimmed by 2 bases and J by 0 bases, leaving 9 bases between them. The chain's CDR3 is CASSFLGSSYEQYF. The DNA of the CDR3 is TGCGCCAGCAGCTTTCTAGGAAGCTCCTACGAGCAGTACTTC.

This clone turned up a few times. V usage is TRBV11-3 and J usage is TRBJ1-3; TRBD1 is a possible D gene (6 bases). This CDR3 has 16 residues. V was cut by 5 bases and J by 0 bases, with 14 bases left in between. The V gene's germline CDR1 is SGHNT and CDR2 YENEEA. CDR3 region: CASSDSGDRSGNTIYF. CDR3 bases: TGTGCCAGCAGCGACTCAGGGGACCGCTCTGGAAACACCATATATTTT.

The genes are TRBV6-6 and TRBJ2-7; D unresolved. Looked up from germline, CDR1 is MNHNY and CDR2 is SVGAGI (reference sequence). The CDR3 length is 15 residues. Trimming pared 0 bases from V and 6 bases from J, leaving 15 bases between. This chain's CDR3 is CASSYSIGSDSEQYF. As DNA, the CDR3 is TGTGCCAGCAGTTACTCGATCGGATCAGACTCCGAGCAGTACTTC.

V and J are TRBV12-2 and TRBJ2-1; the D segment call TRBD2 is taken from the table without a DNA check. TRBV12-2 corresponds to a pseudogene. The CDR3 consists of 18 residues. CDR3 protein: CASRLEPLAGEVYNEQFF. As DNA, the CDR3 is TGTGCAAGTCGCTTAGAACCTCTAGCGGGGGAAGTCTACAATGAGCAGTTCTTC.

This chain links TRBV11-2 with TRBJ1-4; D is ambiguous. Trimming took off 4 bases at V and 1 base at J, with 7 bases between the two ends. Germline values: CDR1 SGHAT, CDR2 FQNNGV. The CDR3 runs to 14 residues. The CDR3 protein is CASSSGGTNEKLFF. As DNA, the CDR3 is TGTGCCAGCAGCTCAGGTGGAACTAATGAAAAACTGTTTTTT.